Shown below are 13 T cell receptor beta chains from a single sample sequenced in a study of blood T cell repertoires in COVID-19. The table came from immunoSEQ multiplex PCR; TCRdb's copy has only in-frame clones and leaves some out. The sample has tens of thousands of clones; 75% to 90% are singletons. The source material was peripheral blood. These TCRs come from a man at least 80 years old with acute or convalescent COVID-19.

The rearrangement uses TRBV12-3 or TRBV12-4 and TRBJ1-1; D call uncertain. Trimming removed 3 bases at V and 1 base at J, with 6 bases between. This CDR3 contains 13 residues. The CDR3 sequence is CASSLRENTEAFF. In nucleotides, the CDR3 is TGTGCCAGCAGTTTGAGGGAGAACACTGAAGCTTTCTTT.

This chain links TRBV5-4 with TRBJ2-7, with D maybe TRBD2 (5 bases). V dropped 4 bases and J dropped 3 bases, with 14 bases sitting between them. The CDR3 spans 14 residues. In germline, CDR1 is SGHNT, CDR2 YYREEE (reference sequence). The CDR3 DNA sequence: TGTGCCAGCAGCCCCCCGGGAACCAACTACGAGCAGTACTTC. This gives the protein CASSPPGTNYEQYF.

The chain couples TRBV2 to TRBJ1-2; possible D gene TRBD1, 5 bases. Germline values: CDR1 SNHLY, CDR2 FYNNEI. With 4 bases removed from V and 3 bases from J, the gap between germline ends came to 9 bases. The length of the CDR3 is 13 residues. The CDR3 bases are TGTGCCAGCAGTGGGGGCTATGACTATGGCTACACCTTC. Its protein product is CASSGGYDYGYTF.

The chain uses TRBV6-2 or TRBV6-3 and TRBJ1-2, with 7 bases aligning to TRBD1. The ends lost 4 bases at V and 0 bases at J; junction bases unmatched: 8. The V gene's germline CDR1 is MNHEY and CDR2 SVGEGT. This CDR3 spans 16 amino acids. CDR3 sequence (DNA): TGTGCCAGCAGTTCAACGTCCGGGACAGCTAACTATGGCTACACCTTC. It specifies CASSSTSGTANYGYTF.

The rearrangement uses TRBV10-2 and TRBJ1-4; D gene ambiguous. Deletions cut 2 bases from V and 11 bases from J, with 6 bases between. This CDR3 comprises 11 residues. Germline V lookup: CDR1 WSHSY, CDR2 SAAADI. CDR3: CASSEAGKLFF. The CDR3 nucleotides are TGCGCCAGCAGTGAGGCGGGGAAACTGTTTTTT.

The chain uses TRBV7-6 and TRBJ2-2, with TRBD2 matching over 13 bases. This CDR3 region has 17 residues. The germline CDR1 and CDR2 sequences are SGHVS and FNYEAQ. The V gene end was trimmed by 5 bases and the J gene end by 4 bases; junction bases not matched to a gene: 7. The CDR3 sequence: CASSPGLAGEVTGELFF. DNA of the CDR3: TGTGCCAGCAGCCCAGGACTAGCGGGAGAGGTCACCGGGGAGCTGTTTTTT. The variable domain in full, with the rest retrieved from reference TRBV7-6 and TRBJ2-2, is GAGVSQSPRYKVTKRGQDVALRCDPISGHVSLYWYRQALGQGPEFLTYFNYEAQQDKSGLPNDRFSAERPEGSISTLTIQRTEQRDSAMYRCASSPGLAGEVTGELFFGEGSRLTVL.

This chain joins TRBV4-1 and TRBJ1-4; possibly TRBD1 for D (6 bases). This CDR3 region has 15 residues. CDR1 and CDR2 (germline): MGHRA, YSYEKL. Trimming took 1 base from V and 7 from J, leaving 13 bases between them. The CDR3: CASSQVQGALEKLFF. The CDR3 region has the DNA TGCGCCAGCAGCCAAGTACAGGGTGCTCTTGAAAAACTGTTTTTT.

The V and J genes are TRBV5-5 and TRBJ1-4; no firm D call. This CDR3 is built from 14 residues. V lost 1 base and J lost 7, with 11 bases in between. CDR1 and CDR2 from the germline V gene are SGHKS and YYEKEE (reference sequence). The CDR3 is CASSLFSEPEKLFF. For the CDR3, the DNA is TGTGCCAGCAGCTTGTTCAGCGAACCTGAAAAACTGTTTTTT.

The V call is TRBV4-1, the J call TRBJ1-2; 8 positions match TRBD1. The V gene's germline CDR1 is MGHRA and CDR2 YSYEKL. The junction had 8 bases not matched to a gene; V was cut back by 5 bases and J by 0 bases. CDR3 length: 16 amino acids. The CDR3 region has the DNA TGCGCCAGCAGCATGAGGGACAGGAGAACTAACTATGGCTACACCTTC. This encodes CASSMRDRRTNYGYTF.

V gene TRBV19 combines with J gene TRBJ1-1, with D unresolved. The CDR3 has 14 residues. V was trimmed by 6 bases and J by 4 bases, leaving 15 bases between them. Germline CDR1 is LNHDA and CDR2 is SQIVND (reference sequence). CDR3 bases: TGTGCCAGTAGCCCCTCGACGGCGGGCACTGAAGCTTTCTTT. Protein: CASSPSTAGTEAFF.

A single count supports this clone. The chain links TRBV10-1 to TRBJ2-1; 8 bases align to TRBD2. CDR3 length equals 13 residues. Trimming removed 5 bases from V and 5 bases from J; junction bases left unmatched: 2. The germline CDR1 and CDR2 sequences are WNHNN and SYGVQD (reference sequence). The CDR3 sequence is CASSSLADNEQFF. CDR3 DNA sequence: TGCGCCAGCAGTTCACTAGCGGACAATGAGCAGTTCTTC.

The J gene is TRBJ2-7, the V gene TRBV5-1; weak D call: TRBD2 (6 bases). This CDR3 has 14 residues. Germline loops: CDR1 SGHRS, CDR2 YFSETQ. Trimming left V 1 base short and J 1 base short, with 9 bases between. The CDR3 DNA is TGCGCCAGCAGCTTGTGGGGGGTTTCCTACGAGCAGTACTTC. Its translation: CASSLWGVSYEQYF.

This chain links TRBV5-6 with TRBJ1-4; 10 bases agree with TRBD1. Germline CDR1 reads SGHDT; CDR2 reads YYEEEE. The ends lost 5 bases at V and 4 bases at J; junction bases unmatched: 2. This CDR3 has 14 residues. The CDR3 loop reads CASRGTGVNEKLFF. CDR3 DNA sequence: TGTGCCAGCAGAGGGACAGGGGTTAATGAAAAACTGTTTTTT.